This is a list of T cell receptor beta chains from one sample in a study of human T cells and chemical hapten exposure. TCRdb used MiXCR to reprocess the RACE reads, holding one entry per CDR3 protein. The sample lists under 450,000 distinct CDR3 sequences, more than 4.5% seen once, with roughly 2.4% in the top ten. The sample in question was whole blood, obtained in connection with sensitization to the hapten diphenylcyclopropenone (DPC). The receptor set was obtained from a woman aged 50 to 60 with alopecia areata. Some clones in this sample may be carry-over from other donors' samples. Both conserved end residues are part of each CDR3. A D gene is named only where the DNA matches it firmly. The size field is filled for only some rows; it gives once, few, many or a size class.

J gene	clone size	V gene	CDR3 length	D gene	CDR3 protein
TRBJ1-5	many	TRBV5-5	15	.	CASSRLQGSNQPQHF
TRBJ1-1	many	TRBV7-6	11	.	CASSSGLEAFF
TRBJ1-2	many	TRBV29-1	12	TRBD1	CSVMDRDYGYTF
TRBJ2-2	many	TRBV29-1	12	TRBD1	CSVQGSTGELFF
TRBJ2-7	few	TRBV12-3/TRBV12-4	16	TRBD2	CASSLIAGGPSYEQYF
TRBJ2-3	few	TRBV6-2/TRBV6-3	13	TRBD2	CASTLAGADTQYF
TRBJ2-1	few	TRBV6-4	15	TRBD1	CASTATGASYNEQFF
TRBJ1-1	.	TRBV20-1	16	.	CSAPPPGRGLNTEAFF
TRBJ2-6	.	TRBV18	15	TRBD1	CASSPGTGVANVLTF
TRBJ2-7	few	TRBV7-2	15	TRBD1	CASSSAGTGVDEQYF
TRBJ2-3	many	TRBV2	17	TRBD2	CASNPPSGTSGTDTQYF
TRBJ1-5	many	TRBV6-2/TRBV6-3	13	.	CASSYQRYQPQHF
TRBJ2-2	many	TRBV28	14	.	CASRTGGATGELFF
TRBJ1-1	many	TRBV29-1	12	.	CSVYDTGTEAFF
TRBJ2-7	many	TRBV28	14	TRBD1	CASIQGTATYEQYF
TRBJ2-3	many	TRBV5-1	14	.	CASSFPDHTDTQYF
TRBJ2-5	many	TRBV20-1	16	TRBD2	CSAEPTPGLAGETQYF
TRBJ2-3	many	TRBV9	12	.	CASEGNADTQYF
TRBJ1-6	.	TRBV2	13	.	CASSEAGFTPLHF
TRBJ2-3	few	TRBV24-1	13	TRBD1	CACGTGGSDTQYF
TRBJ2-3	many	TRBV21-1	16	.	CASSKGPSGSADTQYF
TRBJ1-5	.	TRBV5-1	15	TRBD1	CASRPETGDNQPQHF
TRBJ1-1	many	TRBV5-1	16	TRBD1	CASSLRTGGSGTEAFF
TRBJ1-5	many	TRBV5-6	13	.	CASSFESNQPQHF
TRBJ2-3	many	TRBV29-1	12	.	CSVDPGTDTQYF
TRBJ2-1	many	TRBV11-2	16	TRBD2	CASSLEGTTIYNEQFF
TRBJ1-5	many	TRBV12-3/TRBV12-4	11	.	CASSFGGSQHF
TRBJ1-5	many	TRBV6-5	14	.	CASKTGDSNQPQHF
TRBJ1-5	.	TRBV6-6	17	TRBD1	CASSYLGQAAPNQPQHF
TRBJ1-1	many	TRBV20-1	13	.	CSASSRGNTEAFF
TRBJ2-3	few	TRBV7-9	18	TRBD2	CASSPVAGGPESTDTQYF
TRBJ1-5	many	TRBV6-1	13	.	CASSEAGGQPQHF
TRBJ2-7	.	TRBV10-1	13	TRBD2	CASSSSGSSEQYF
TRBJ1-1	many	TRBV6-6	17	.	CASSYFLTDLMNTEAFF
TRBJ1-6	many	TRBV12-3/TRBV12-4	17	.	CASSLIMGEVSYSPLHF
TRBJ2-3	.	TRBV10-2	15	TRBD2	CASSGSSGRTDTQYF
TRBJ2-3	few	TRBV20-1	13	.	CGGLDMGGDTQYF
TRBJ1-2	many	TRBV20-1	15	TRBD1	CSARELGQGDYGYTF
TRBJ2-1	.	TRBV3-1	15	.	CASSQVRSSYNEQFF
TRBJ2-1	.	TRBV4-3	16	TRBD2	CASSPSSGSSYNEQFF
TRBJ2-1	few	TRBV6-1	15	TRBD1	CASRYDRASYNEQFF
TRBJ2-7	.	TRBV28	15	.	CASTVSEGYLGEQYF